The present T cell receptor (beta chain) was sequenced within a study of shared clonotypes between healthy human individuals (dated by TCRdb to the early 2020s). Regarding the research as a whole: The cohort comprised a couple of women and a few men aged 18 to 49 years. Between about 0.8 and 9 billion PBMCs per donor were obtained by leukapheresis. The study deeply sequenced blood TCR repertoires of five healthy adults to estimate repertoire size and the extent of clonotype sharing between individuals. For each donor, CD4 naive and CD4 memory were each given three plates, CD8 naive was given two plates, and CD8 memory was given one plate. To increase sequencing depth and limit assay-specific biases, TCR repertoire library preparation and sequencing were carried out by different laboratories using diverse techniques.

Using the deep immunoSEQ assay, multiplex PCR amplified TCR CDR3 regions from genomic DNA. Extracted genomic DNA from each cell subset was distributed evenly across all wells of several immunoSEQ 96-well plates, and each plate was treated as a replicate. For sorted subsets, around 0.2 ug genomic DNA, equal to approximately 30,000 T cell genomes, was loaded into each replicate PCR. Purified libraries were quantified with a Qubit 3.0 fluorometer, sized on a Bioanalyzer 2100, and re-quantified with the KAPA Library Quantification kit. Every immunoSEQ 96-well plate was sequenced on a separate single-read 150-cycle Illumina NextSeq 550 flow cell. In the source study's methods: Because the immunoSEQ output included only junctional sequences and no quality scores, the filtering could not be the same as the filtering used for full-length reads. To assign V/J genes and CDR3, sequences were annotated using PyIR, a Python wrapper for IgBLAST v1.9, with IMGT germline references. Any read was removed if the V/J assignment was weak (E-value above 1e-6), the CDR3 was missing, or the read contained stop codons, out-of-frame junctions, or ambiguous translated residues. V3J clonotypes were defined as sequences sharing an identical inferred V gene, J gene, and CDR3 amino acid sequence. Percentage overlap between repertoires was calculated by dividing the number of shared unique clonotypes by the size of the smaller repertoire. Repertoire richness was assessed with RTK rarefaction, the Chao1 estimator, and Recon v2.1 estimates of unobserved clonotypes. OLGA was used to compute generation probabilities for all TCRbeta clonotypes that the gDNA method yielded from a handful of donors. Held by TCRdb, this immuneACCESS table contains in-frame sequences only and omits some clones. Under half of the omission traces to an unresolved V gene where checked; the cause of the rest is unknown. That table gives V, J and clone size, and the DNA gave D and trimming. The sample table holds approximately 2,000,000 clones, of which less than 95% were seen once. The top ten constitute approximately 0.41% of the sample.

Results and caveats for the whole study, not just this receptor: Incomplete sequencing was indicated by rarefaction of sorted-subset datasets, despite the large sequencing depth. Because the study included only a small number of donors, the genetic and exposure-history diversity represented was limited. Pairwise subsampling led to the expectation that sequencing depth would affect the degree of clonotype sharing among donors. Sampling was restricted to blood, and TCR repertoires in tissues likely differ from the TCR repertoires found in blood. Compared with non-shared clonotypes, the clonotypes found in all four sorted-subset donors had higher generation probabilities. Naive subsets generally had larger estimated clonotype richness than memory subsets did. When four donors were compared, the shared fraction of clonotypes was around 4.6% for naive CD4, about 4% for naive CD8, about 2.5% for memory CD4, and around 0.4% for memory CD8.

Comments on this clone: Its antigen is currently not known. No much larger clonotype is one base removed from it; base qualities were not supplied.

Compared with germline, V lacks 4 bases and J lacks 4 bases; bases without a gene match: 10. The CDR1 and CDR2 encoded by the germline V gene are SGHDT and YYEEEE. The CDR3, from cysteine to phenylalanine, totals 16 residues. Solely the CDR3 DNA is kept, with 48 bases framed from the first base. Donors were healthy HIV-negative adults with no recently reported acute infections or vaccinations. Every donor was a Caucasian adult living in Nashville, Tennessee, USA. CD4+ T cells were enriched by magnetic negative selection; naive cells were then positively selected on CD45RA, and the negative fraction formed the memory subset. Blood was obtained by leukapheresis, after which PBMCs were separated by Ficoll-Histopaque density gradient centrifugation and cryopreserved in liquid nitrogen vapor phase. Purity and quantity of every magnetically sorted T cell population were checked by analytical flow cytometry. Genomic DNA was isolated from each sorted fraction and quantified by UV absorbance on a Nanodrop 2000c.

Recombination linked TRBV5-6 to TRBJ2-1, and 8 junctional nucleotides match TRBD2. The source material was naive CD4+ T cells from PBMCs. The cell subset or site label, as the study defines it: CD45RA+ positively selected. This TCR came from a man between 18 and 35 years old in good health. Some clones in this sample may be carry-over from other donors' samples. The sequence in DNA is TGTGCCAGCAGCCTTATCTCTGGGACTAGTTACAATGAGCAGTTCTTC. Its coded protein is CASSLISGTSYNEQFF.